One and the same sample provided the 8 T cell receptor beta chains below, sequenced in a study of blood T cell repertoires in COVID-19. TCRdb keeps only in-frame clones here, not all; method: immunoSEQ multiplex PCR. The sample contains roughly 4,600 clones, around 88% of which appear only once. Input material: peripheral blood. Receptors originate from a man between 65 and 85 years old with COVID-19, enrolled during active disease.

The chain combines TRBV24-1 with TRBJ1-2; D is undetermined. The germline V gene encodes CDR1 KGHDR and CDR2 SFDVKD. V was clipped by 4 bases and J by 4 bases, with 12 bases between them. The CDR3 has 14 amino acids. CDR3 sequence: CATSDSTWPYGYTF. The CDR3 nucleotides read TGTGCCACCAGTGACTCCACATGGCCCTATGGCTACACCTTC.

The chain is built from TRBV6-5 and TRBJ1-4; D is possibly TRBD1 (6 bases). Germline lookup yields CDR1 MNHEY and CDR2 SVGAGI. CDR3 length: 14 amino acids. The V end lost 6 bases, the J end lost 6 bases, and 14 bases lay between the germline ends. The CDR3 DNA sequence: TGTGCCAGCAGCGTGAGGGGGGGGGATGAAAAACTGTTTTTT. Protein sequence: CASSVRGGDEKLFF.

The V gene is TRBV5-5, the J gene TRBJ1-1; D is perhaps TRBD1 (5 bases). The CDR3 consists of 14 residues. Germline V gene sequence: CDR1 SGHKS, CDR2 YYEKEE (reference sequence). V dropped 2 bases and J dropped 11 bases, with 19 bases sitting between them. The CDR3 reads CASSLAPDTGSAFF. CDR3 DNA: TGTGCCAGCAGCTTAGCCCCGGACACCGGGTCGGCTTTCTTT.

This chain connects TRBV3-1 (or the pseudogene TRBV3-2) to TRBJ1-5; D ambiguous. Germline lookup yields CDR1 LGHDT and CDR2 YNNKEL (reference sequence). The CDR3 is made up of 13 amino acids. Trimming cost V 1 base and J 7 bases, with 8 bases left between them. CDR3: CASSQARSQPQHF. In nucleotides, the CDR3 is TGTGCCAGCAGCCAAGCCAGGTCCCAGCCCCAGCATTTT.

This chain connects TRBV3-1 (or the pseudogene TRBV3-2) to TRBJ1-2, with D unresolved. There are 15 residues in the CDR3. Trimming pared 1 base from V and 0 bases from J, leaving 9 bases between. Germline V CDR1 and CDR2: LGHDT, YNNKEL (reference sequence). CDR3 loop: CASSQVTGTNYGYTF. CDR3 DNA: TGTGCCAGCAGCCAAGTCACGGGGACTAACTATGGCTACACCTTC.

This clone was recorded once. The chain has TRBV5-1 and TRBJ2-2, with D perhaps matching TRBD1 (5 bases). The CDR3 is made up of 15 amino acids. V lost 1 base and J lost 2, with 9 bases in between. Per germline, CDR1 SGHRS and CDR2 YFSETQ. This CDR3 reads CASSLRGHNTGELFF. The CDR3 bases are TGCGCCAGCAGCTTGAGAGGACATAACACCGGGGAGCTGTTTTTT.

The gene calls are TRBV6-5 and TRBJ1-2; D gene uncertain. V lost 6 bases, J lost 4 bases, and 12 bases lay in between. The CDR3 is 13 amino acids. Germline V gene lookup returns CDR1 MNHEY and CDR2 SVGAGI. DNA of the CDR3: TGTGCCAGCAGAACCGGGTCGCCCTATGGCTACACCTTC. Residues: CASRTGSPYGYTF.

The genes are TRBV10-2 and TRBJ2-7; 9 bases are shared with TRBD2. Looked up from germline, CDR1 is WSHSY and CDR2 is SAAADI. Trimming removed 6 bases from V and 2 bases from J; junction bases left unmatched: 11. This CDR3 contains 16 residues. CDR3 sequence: CASSRRQREATYEQYF. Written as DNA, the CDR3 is TGCGCCAGCAGCCGTCGTCAGCGGGAGGCCACCTACGAGCAGTACTTC.